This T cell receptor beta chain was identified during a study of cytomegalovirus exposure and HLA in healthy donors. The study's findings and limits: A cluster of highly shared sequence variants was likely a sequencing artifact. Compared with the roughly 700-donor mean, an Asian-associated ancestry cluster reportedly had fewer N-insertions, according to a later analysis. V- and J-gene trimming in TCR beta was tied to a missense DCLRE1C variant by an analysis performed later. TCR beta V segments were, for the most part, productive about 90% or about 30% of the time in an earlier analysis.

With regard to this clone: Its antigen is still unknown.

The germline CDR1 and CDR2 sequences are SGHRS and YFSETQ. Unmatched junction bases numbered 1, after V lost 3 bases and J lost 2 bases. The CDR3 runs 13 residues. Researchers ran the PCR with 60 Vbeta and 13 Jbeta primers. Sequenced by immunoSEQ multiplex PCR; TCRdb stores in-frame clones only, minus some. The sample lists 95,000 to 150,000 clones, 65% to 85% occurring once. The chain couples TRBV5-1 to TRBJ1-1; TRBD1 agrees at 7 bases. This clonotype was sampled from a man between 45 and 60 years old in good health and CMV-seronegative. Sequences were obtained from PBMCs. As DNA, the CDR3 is TGCGCCAGCAGCTGGGACAGCAACACTGAAGCTTTCTTT. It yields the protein CASSWDSNTEAFF.